The rows below give T cell receptor beta chains drawn from one sample of a study of blood T cell repertoires in COVID-19. TCRdb's copy holds only in-frame clones and misses some; the assay was immunoSEQ multiplex PCR. Of a few hundred thousand clones listed, roughly 89% are singletons. Sequencing input: peripheral blood. These receptors all stem from a woman aged 40 to 55 who had recovered from COVID-19. CDR3s include the opening cysteine and the closing phenylalanine or tryptophan. The D gene is left open where the match is weak. The listing skips clone size in some rows; elsewhere it reads once, few, many or a size class.

CDR3 protein: CASSVDTAGEAFF
CDR3 DNA: TGTGCCAGCAGCGTCGATACAGCGGGTGAAGCTTTCTTT
V gene: TRBV7-9
clone size: -
J gene: TRBJ1-1
D gene: -

CDR3 protein: CASGFERERETQYF
CDR3 DNA: TGTGCTAGTGGATTCGAGCGGGAGAGGGAGACCCAGTACTTC
V gene: TRBV12-5
clone size: -
J gene: TRBJ2-5
D gene: TRBD2

CDR3 protein: CASSFGQGREKLFF
CDR3 DNA: TGTGCCAGCAGTTTCGGACAGGGGAGAGAAAAACTGTTTTTT
V gene: TRBV6-1
clone size: -
J gene: TRBJ1-4
D gene: TRBD1

CDR3 protein: CASSYSRDPRNQPQHF
CDR3 DNA: TGTGCCAGCAGTTACTCTCGGGATCCCCGCAATCAGCCCCAGCATTTT
V gene: TRBV6-6
clone size: few
J gene: TRBJ1-5
D gene: -

CDR3 protein: CASSLATGRQETQYF
CDR3 DNA: TGCGCCAGCAGCTTGGCCACAGGACGCCAAGAGACCCAGTACTTC
V gene: TRBV5-1
clone size: -
J gene: TRBJ2-5
D gene: -

CDR3 protein: CASSLITGGNTIYF
CDR3 DNA: TGTGCCAGCAGCTTGATAACAGGGGGGAACACCATATATTTT
V gene: TRBV7-8
clone size: -
J gene: TRBJ1-3
D gene: TRBD1

CDR3 protein: CASSGTGGREDEQYF
CDR3 DNA: TGTGCCAGCAGCGGGACAGGGGGCCGGGAAGACGAGCAGTACTTC
V gene: TRBV9
clone size: -
J gene: TRBJ2-7
D gene: TRBD1

CDR3 protein: CASSQTGEKLFF
CDR3 DNA: TGTGCCAGCAGCCAGACAGGTGAAAAACTGTTTTTT
V gene: TRBV7-2
clone size: -
J gene: TRBJ1-4
D gene: -

CDR3 protein: CASSLDGDMNTEAFF
CDR3 DNA: TGTGCCAGCAGCTTAGATGGGGACATGAACACTGAAGCTTTCTTT
V gene: TRBV13
clone size: -
J gene: TRBJ1-1
D gene: -

CDR3 protein: CASTSTGGAGGYTF
CDR3 DNA: TGTGCCAGCACCTCGACAGGGGGCGCGGGTGGCTACACCTTC
V gene: TRBV27
clone size: -
J gene: TRBJ1-2
D gene: TRBD1

CDR3 protein: CASSYTGQLKDQPQHF
CDR3 DNA: TGTGCCAGCAGTTATACGGGACAGTTAAAGGATCAGCCCCAGCATTTT
V gene: TRBV6-2/TRBV6-3
clone size: -
J gene: TRBJ1-5
D gene: TRBD1

CDR3 protein: CASQDRVNSPLHF
CDR3 DNA: TGTGCCAGCCAGGACAGGGTAAATTCACCCCTCCACTTT
V gene: TRBV6-5
clone size: -
J gene: TRBJ1-6
D gene: TRBD1

CDR3 protein: CASSYSTHTGGYTF
CDR3 DNA: TGTGCCAGCAGTTACTCGACACACACCGGTGGCTACACCTTC
V gene: TRBV6-5
clone size: -
J gene: TRBJ1-2
D gene: -

CDR3 protein: CASRRQGSNQPQHF
CDR3 DNA: TGTGCCAGCAGGCGACAGGGGTCAAATCAGCCCCAGCATTTT
V gene: TRBV5-6
clone size: once
J gene: TRBJ1-5
D gene: TRBD1

CDR3 protein: CASSWTSNNEQFF
CDR3 DNA: TGCGCCAGCAGCTGGACTAGCAACAATGAGCAGTTCTTC
V gene: TRBV5-1
clone size: once
J gene: TRBJ2-1
D gene: TRBD2

CDR3 protein: CASSLAGQSYTF
CDR3 DNA: TGCGCCAGCAGCTTGGCTGGACAGAGCTACACCTTC
V gene: TRBV5-1
clone size: once
J gene: TRBJ1-2
D gene: -

CDR3 protein: CASSPGRGETQYF
CDR3 DNA: TGTGCCAGCAGCCCCGGTAGGGGAGAGACCCAGTACTTC
V gene: TRBV12-3/TRBV12-4
clone size: -
J gene: TRBJ2-5
D gene: -

CDR3 protein: CASSSITNEKLFF
CDR3 DNA: TGTGCCAGCAGCTCTATAACTAATGAAAAACTGTTTTTT
V gene: TRBV5-5
clone size: -
J gene: TRBJ1-4
D gene: -

CDR3 protein: CAWSQTGNYGYTF
CDR3 DNA: TGTGCCTGGAGTCAGACAGGAAACTATGGCTACACCTTC
V gene: TRBV30
clone size: -
J gene: TRBJ1-2
D gene: -

CDR3 protein: CASSLGTGSADTQYF
CDR3 DNA: TGCGCCAGCAGCTTAGGGACAGGGAGTGCAGATACGCAGTATTTT
V gene: TRBV5-1
clone size: once
J gene: TRBJ2-3
D gene: TRBD1

CDR3 protein: CASSLGGGAQSKGEQYF
CDR3 DNA: TGTGCCAGCAGCTTAGGCGGGGGGGCGCAGTCCAAAGGCGAGCAGTACTTC
V gene: TRBV7-2
clone size: -
J gene: TRBJ2-7
D gene: TRBD2

CDR3 protein: CASSSGLAGDDEQFF
CDR3 DNA: TGTGCCAGTAGCTCGGGACTAGCGGGAGATGATGAGCAGTTCTTC
V gene: TRBV19
clone size: -
J gene: TRBJ2-1
D gene: TRBD2

CDR3 protein: CATSDSTSVREETQYF
CDR3 DNA: TGTGCCACCAGTGACTCGACTAGCGTGAGGGAAGAGACCCAGTACTTC
V gene: TRBV24-1
clone size: -
J gene: TRBJ2-5
D gene: TRBD2